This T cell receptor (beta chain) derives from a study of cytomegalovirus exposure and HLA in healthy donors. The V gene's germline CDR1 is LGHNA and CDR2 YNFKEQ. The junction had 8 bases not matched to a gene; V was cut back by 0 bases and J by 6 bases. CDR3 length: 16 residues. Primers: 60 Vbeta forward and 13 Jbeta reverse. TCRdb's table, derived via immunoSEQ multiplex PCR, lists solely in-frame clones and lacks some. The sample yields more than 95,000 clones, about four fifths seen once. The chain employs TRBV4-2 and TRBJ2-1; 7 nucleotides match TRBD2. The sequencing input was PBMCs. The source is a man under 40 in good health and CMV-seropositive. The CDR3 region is CASSQEFGSGGNEQFF. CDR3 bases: TGTGCCAGCAGCCAAGAATTTGGGTCGGGGGGCAATGAGCAGTTCTTC.